The 9 T cell receptor beta chains below all came from one sample that was sequenced in a study of T cells in Graves' hyperthyroidism and ophthalmopathy. What was amplified from RNA transcripts were TCR beta CDR3 regions. The TCR CDR3 first-round RT-PCR relied on the HTBI primer set. One entry per CDR3 protein results from TCRdb running MiXCR on the multiplex PCR reads. The sample contains approximately 630,000 distinct CDR3 sequences, roughly 17% of which appear only once. The specimen sequenced was blood. The receptors were sampled from a woman under 40 with Graves' hyperthyroidism.

This clonotype has ten or more counts. The gene calls are TRBV5-1 and TRBJ2-3, with a weak D call TRBD2 (5 bases). Germline V gene lookup returns CDR1 SGHRS and CDR2 YFSETQ. V was pared by 2 bases and J by 5 bases, with 15 bases between. The CDR3 extends over 15 amino acids. The CDR3 spells CASSLRGPAGDTQYF. CDR3 nucleotide sequence: TGCGCCAGCAGCTTACGCGGCCCCGCGGGAGATACGCAGTATTTT. The complete variable domain, with remaining parts taken from reference TRBV5-1 and TRBJ2-3, reads KAGVTQTPRYLIKTRGQQVTLSCSPISGHRSVSWYQQTPGQGLQFLFEYFSETQRNKGNFPGRFSGRQFSNSRSEMNVSTLELGDSALYLCASSLRGPAGDTQYFGPGTRLTVL.

In regard to this clonotype: This may come from a read error, since a much larger clone is one base off. This chain links TRBV7-9 with TRBJ2-1; D possibly corresponds to TRBD2 (5 bases). CDR1 and CDR2 from the germline V gene are SEHNR and FQNEAQ (reference sequence). The V gene lost 6 bases and the J gene lost 9 bases, with 21 bases spanning the gap. The CDR3 consists of 15 residues. The CDR3 coding sequence is TGTGCCAGCAGTCTCTCAGCTGGACTGTCTAGTGAGCAGTTCTTC. It translates to CASSLSAGLSSEQFF.

This clonotype occurred many times. The rearrangement links TRBV7-2 to TRBJ2-3, with 7 nucleotides matching TRBD2. The CDR3 spans 15 residues. J lost 2 bases, V lost 2 bases, and 4 bases had no gene match. Per the germline V gene, CDR1 is SGHTA and CDR2 is FQGNSA. The CDR3 here is CASSLLGGYTDTQYF. As DNA, the CDR3 is TGTGCCAGCAGCTTACTCGGGGGGTACACAGATACGCAGTATTTT.

This clonotype was picked up a small number of times. The genes are TRBV3-1 and TRBJ2-5, with 7 bases fitting TRBD2. The V segment lost 2 bases and the J segment 7 bases; nucleotides outside the gene matches: 13. The CDR3 is made up of 16 amino acids. Germline CDR1 LGHDT, CDR2 YNNKEL (reference sequence). The CDR3 spells CASSQSISGPRGTQYF. The CDR3 DNA reads as TGTGCCAGCAGCCAATCTATTAGCGGGCCTCGGGGGACCCAGTACTTC.

This clonotype was seen many times. This chain joins TRBV6-2 or TRBV6-3 and TRBJ1-2; D ambiguous. This CDR3 comprises 17 residues. The V end lost 0 bases, the J end lost 2 bases, and 16 bases lay between the germline ends. Germline assignment: CDR1 MNHEY and CDR2 SVGEGT. In nucleotides, the CDR3 is TGTGCCAGCAGTTACTCGATGGAGGAGGTGGACAACTATGGCTACACCTTC. It yields the protein CASSYSMEEVDNYGYTF.

The rearrangement uses TRBV6-5 and TRBJ1-3, with D maybe TRBD1 (5 bases). The CDR3 is 15 amino acids. V was cut by 2 bases and J by 2 bases, with 10 bases left in between. CDR1 MNHEY and CDR2 SVGAGI come from the germline V gene. CDR3 residues: CASSYGAAPGNTIYF. In DNA, the CDR3 is TGTGCCAGCAGTTACGGGGCAGCCCCTGGAAACACCATATATTTT.

This clonotype was seen ten or more times. V gene TRBV10-3 combines with J gene TRBJ2-7; 7 positions agree with TRBD2. Per the germline V gene, CDR1 is ENHRY and CDR2 is SYGVKD. Unmatched junction bases numbered 3, after V lost 2 bases and J lost 2 bases. This CDR3 spans 14 amino acids. As DNA, the CDR3 is TGTGCCATCAGTGAGGGCGGGAGTACCTACGAGCAGTACTTC. Translated, it gives CAISEGGSTYEQYF.

The CDR3 nucleotides are TGTGCCAGCCCAGGTTCTAGCGTAGTACGCTACAATGAGCAGTTCTTC. This translates into CASPGSSVVRYNEQFF. J is TRBJ2-1 and V is TRBV6-2 or TRBV6-3; weak D call: TRBD2 (6 bases). Germline CDR1 is MNHEY and CDR2 is SVGEGT. V shed 8 bases and J shed 3 bases, with 20 bases lying between them. The CDR3 covers 16 residues.

In its sample, this clonotype was seen once. One end of the junction is discordant with germline, which a read error may explain. This chain connects TRBV29-1 to TRBJ2-2; either TRBD1 or TRBD2 may fit D (5 bases each). The CDR3 consists of 14 residues. Germline CDR1 is SQVTM and CDR2 is ANQGSEA. The CDR3 loop is CSLGTRLNTGEPFF. For the CDR3, the DNA is TGCAGCCTCGGGACCCGGTTAAACACCGGGGAGCCGTTTTTT.